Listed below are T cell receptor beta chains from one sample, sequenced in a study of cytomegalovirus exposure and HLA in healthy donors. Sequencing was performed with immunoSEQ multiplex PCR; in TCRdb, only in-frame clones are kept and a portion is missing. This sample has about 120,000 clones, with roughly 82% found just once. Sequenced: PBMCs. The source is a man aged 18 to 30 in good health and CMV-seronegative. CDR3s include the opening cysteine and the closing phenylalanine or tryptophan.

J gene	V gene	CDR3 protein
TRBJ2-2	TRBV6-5	CASSLRWNTGELFF
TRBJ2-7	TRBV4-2	CASSQDVQSYEQYF
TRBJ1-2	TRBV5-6	CASSFSGAHGYTF
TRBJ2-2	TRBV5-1	CASSTGQPNTGELFF
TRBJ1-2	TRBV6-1	CATTATGIYGYTF
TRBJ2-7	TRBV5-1	CASSYIVPGQSSSYEQYF
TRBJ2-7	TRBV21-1	CASSYPYEQYF
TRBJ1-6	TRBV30	CAWGQRVSPLHF
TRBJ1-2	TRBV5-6	CASIPSGDYGYTF
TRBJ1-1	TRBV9	CASSVGQGTEAFF
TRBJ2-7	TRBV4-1	CASSPRLASAYEQYF
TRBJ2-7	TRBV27	CASSPDRVGDYEQYF
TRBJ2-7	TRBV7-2	CASSWAGGTYEQYF
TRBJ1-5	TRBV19	CASSMGTGGDQPQHF
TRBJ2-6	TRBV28	CASSFARAGANVLTF
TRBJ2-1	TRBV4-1	CASSQDGLGQFF
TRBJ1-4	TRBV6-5	CASGPTGVINEKLFF
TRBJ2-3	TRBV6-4	CASSDGDRATDTQYF
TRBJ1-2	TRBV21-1	CASSKPRGWDTVNYGYTF
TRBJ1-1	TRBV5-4	CASSLPGNTEAFF
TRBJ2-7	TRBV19	CASSQGQGGSEQYF
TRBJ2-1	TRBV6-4	CASSGGTGSSYNEQFF
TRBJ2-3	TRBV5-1	CASSLGAGRNTDTQYF
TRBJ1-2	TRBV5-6	CASSLDRGNYGYTF
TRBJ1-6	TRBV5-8	CASSLTGLRNSPLHF
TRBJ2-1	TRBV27	CASSLRREKMNEQFF
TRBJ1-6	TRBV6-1	CASSEGVVNSPLHF
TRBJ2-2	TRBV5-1	CASSHKSTSGRTGELFF
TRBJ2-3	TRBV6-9	CASRTPGLAGVGTDTQYF
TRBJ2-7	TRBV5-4	CASSLGGLAGLYEQYF
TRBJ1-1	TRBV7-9	CASSLSRLEAFF